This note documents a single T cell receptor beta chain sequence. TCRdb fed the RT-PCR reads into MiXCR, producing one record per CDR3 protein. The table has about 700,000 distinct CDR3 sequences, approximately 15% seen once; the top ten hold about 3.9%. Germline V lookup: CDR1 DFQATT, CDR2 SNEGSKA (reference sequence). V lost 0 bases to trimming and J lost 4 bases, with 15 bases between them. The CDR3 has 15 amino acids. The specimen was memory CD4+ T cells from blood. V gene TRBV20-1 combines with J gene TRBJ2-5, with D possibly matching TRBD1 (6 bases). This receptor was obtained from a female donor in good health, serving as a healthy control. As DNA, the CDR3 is TGCAGTGCTAGAGAGCCGGGACAAGGTTTAGAGACCCAGTACTTC. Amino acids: CSAREPGQGLETQYF.